What follows describes a single T cell receptor (beta chain). Germline V lookup: CDR1 MNHEY, CDR2 SVGAGI. Trimming removed 2 bases from V and 5 bases from J, with 9 bases in between. The CDR3 totals 13 residues. The sequencing template was cDNA reverse transcribed from extracted RNA. TCRdb's copy holds only in-frame clones and misses some; the assay was immunoSEQ multiplex PCR. The repertoire consists of 100,000 to 150,000 clones, with roughly 50% occurring once and the leading ten covering about 10%. The sample belongs to a study of CD8+ T cells in alopecia areata. Sample: NKG2D-low CD8+ T cells sorted from blood. This receptor was obtained from a human donor with alopecia areata. The chain combines TRBV6-5 with TRBJ1-1; D ambiguous. In DNA, the CDR3 is TGTGCCAGCAGTTACGAGGGAGGGACTGAAGCTTTCTTT. Its translation is CASSYEGGTEAFF.